A single sample gave rise to the 13 T cell receptor beta chains below, sequenced in a study of PD-L1 blockade in urothelial cancer. Generated by immunoSEQ multiplex PCR, the TCRdb table keeps only in-frame clones and is missing some. The repertoire holds 90,000 or so clones, with nearly 90% as singletons. Documented time point: pretreatment peripheral blood. The sample consisted of PBMCs, taken around atezolizumab (anti-PD-L1) treatment. The receptors come from a man between 60 and 70 years old with urothelial cancer.

V and J are TRBV30 and TRBJ1-2; 8 positions match TRBD1. This CDR3 contains 13 residues. Trimming at V came to 3 bases and at J to 7 bases, leaving 7 bases not matched to a gene. The germline CDR1 and CDR2 sequences are GTSNPN and SVGIG (reference sequence). CDR3 DNA: TGTGCCTGGAGCCAGACAGGGGATGGTGGCTACACCTTC. Protein: CAWSQTGDGGYTF.

CDR3 sequence reads: CASSLGGPNTGELFF. The CDR3 region has the DNA TGTGCCAGCAGCTTAGGAGGCCCTAACACCGGGGAGCTGTTTTTT. The chain joins TRBV7-6 to TRBJ2-2; D unclear. Germline V gene sequence: CDR1 SGHVS, CDR2 FNYEAQ. V dropped 1 base and J dropped 2 bases, with 8 bases sitting between them. CDR3 length: 15 residues.

The rearrangement links TRBV28 to TRBJ2-7; 7 bases are shared with TRBD1. This CDR3 has 15 residues. The germline CDR1 and CDR2 sequences are MDHEN and SYDVKM. With 3 bases clipped from V and 0 bases from J, the junction kept 5 bases outside the gene matches. CDR3 loop: CASSLGQIPSYEQYF. As DNA, the CDR3 is TGTGCCAGCAGTTTGGGACAGATCCCCTCCTACGAGCAGTACTTC.

The chain joins TRBV5-1 to TRBJ2-1; 10 nucleotides match TRBD2. After removal of 0 bases from V and 3 bases from J, the junction contained 3 bases not matched to a gene. The CDR3 loop spans 16 amino acids. CDR1 is SGHRS and CDR2 is YFSETQ in the germline V gene. The CDR3 nucleotides are TGCGCCAGCAGCTTGGACCCTAGCGGGGGCTACAATGAGCAGTTCTTC. Its translation is CASSLDPSGGYNEQFF.

V usage is TRBV10-3 and J usage is TRBJ2-5, with TRBD2 as a possible D gene (5 bases). Between the trimmed V and J ends, which lost 4 bases and 5 bases, there was a span of 14 bases. There are 14 residues in the CDR3. Germline V CDR1 and CDR2: ENHRY, SYGVKD. CDR3 residues: CAISAPGVSETQYF. The CDR3 nucleotides read TGTGCCATCAGTGCGCCCGGGGTCTCGGAGACCCAGTACTTC.

V gene TRBV27 combines with J gene TRBJ2-1; 15 bases match TRBD2. Trimming took 6 bases from V and 8 from J; bases not matched to a gene: 11. CDR3 length: 17 amino acids. Germline loops: CDR1 MNHEY, CDR2 SMNVEV (reference sequence). The CDR3 loop is CASSKGLAGGQSHEQFF. Here the CDR3 DNA reads TGTGCCAGCAGCAAGGGACTAGCGGGAGGTCAAAGCCATGAGCAGTTCTTC.

The chain joins TRBV7-6 to TRBJ2-2; D perhaps matches TRBD1 (6 bases). This CDR3 region has 14 residues. Germline V gene lookup returns CDR1 SGHVS and CDR2 FNYEAQ. V shed 5 bases and J shed 11 bases, with 18 bases lying between them. The CDR3, as DNA: TGTGCCAGCAGCGTTCGGCTACGGGACAATGAGCTGTTTTTT. This sequence encodes CASSVRLRDNELFF.

V and J are TRBV4-3 and TRBJ2-1; tentatively, D is TRBD2 (7 bases). Germline V CDR1 and CDR2: LGHNA, YSLEER. The CDR3 is 17 amino acids. Trimming removed 4 bases from V and 2 bases from J, with 18 bases in between. CDR3 sequence: CASSPSRGGPPYNEQFF. CDR3 sequence (DNA): TGCGCCAGCAGCCCGTCTCGCGGGGGCCCCCCCTACAATGAGCAGTTCTTC.

This sequence joins TRBV6-6 and TRBJ2-7, with 11 positions matching TRBD1. The CDR3 spans 16 residues. J lost 2 bases, V lost 0 bases, and 3 bases had no gene match. Germline V lookup: CDR1 MNHNY, CDR2 SVGAGI (reference sequence). DNA for the CDR3: TGTGCCAGCAGTTACTCGACGGGACAGGGGGCCTACGAGCAGTACTTC. Translating it yields CASSYSTGQGAYEQYF.

The rearrangement links TRBV6-5 to TRBJ2-7; the match to TRBD1 covers 9 bases. Germline-derived CDR1 and CDR2 are MNHEY and SVGAGI. V dropped 8 bases and J dropped 6; count of bases not matched to a gene: 11. The CDR3 runs 14 residues. CDR3 in amino acids: CASRTGTGNSEQYF. The CDR3 DNA follows: TGTGCCAGCCGAACCGGGACAGGGAATTCCGAGCAGTACTTC.

The chain joins TRBV6-5 to TRBJ1-4; D not certain. The CDR3 is made up of 16 amino acids. In germline, CDR1 is MNHEY, CDR2 SVGAGI. Trimming cost V 0 bases and J 7 bases, with 15 bases left between them. CDR3 protein: CASSYSPPHLAEKLFF. The CDR3, as DNA: TGTGCCAGCAGTTACTCGCCTCCTCATTTGGCTGAAAAACTGTTTTTT.

This sequence joins TRBV4-2 and TRBJ2-1; TRBD2 agrees at 7 bases. The CDR3 length is 15 residues. The V gene end was trimmed by 0 bases and the J gene end by 4 bases; junction bases not matched to a gene: 3. Germline CDR1 reads LGHNA; CDR2 reads YNFKEQ. The CDR3 DNA is TGTGCCAGCAGCCAAGAGGGGACTAATTACAATGAGCAGTTCTTC. It specifies CASSQEGTNYNEQFF.

This clone was seen only once. This chain connects TRBV27 to TRBJ1-2, with a possible D match to TRBD1 (5 bases). V dropped 0 bases and J dropped 2 bases, with 10 bases sitting between them. Germline V CDR1 and CDR2: MNHEY, SMNVEV (reference sequence). This CDR3 has 15 amino acids. In nucleotides, the CDR3 is TGTGCCAGCAGTTTATCGATCGGGGGGAACTATGGCTACACCTTC. Protein sequence: CASSLSIGGNYGYTF.